The clone carrying this TCR beta chain was counted a few times. This entry comes from a study of human T cells and chemical hapten exposure. Time point indicated: patch test 2, 6 weeks after DPC sensitization. Treatment given: therapeutic diphenylcyclopropenone sensitization with weekly scalp DPC. This CDR3 region has 16 residues. Germline CDR1 reads SQVTM; CDR2 reads ANQGSEA. Unmatched junction bases numbered 16, after V lost 6 bases and J lost 4 bases. In TCRdb, the RACE reads were re-called with MiXCR into one record per CDR3 protein. The table has just over 350,000 distinct CDR3 sequences, under 6.5% seen once.

The source is a young woman with alopecia areata. Some clones in this sample may be carry-over from other donors' samples. This chain connects TRBV29-1 to TRBJ2-5, with TRBD2 matching 8 bases. The starting material was whole blood, obtained in connection with sensitization to the hapten diphenylcyclopropenone (DPC). This chain's CDR3 is CSVGELWAGGRETQYF. The CDR3 bases are TGCAGCGTGGGAGAGTTGTGGGCGGGGGGTAGAGAGACCCAGTACTTC.